This is a list of T cell receptor beta chains from one sample in a study of T cell responses to AZD1222 COVID-19 vaccine. Repertoires were generated with immunoSEQ multiplex PCR, while TCRdb's copy carries only in-frame clones and drops some. The table includes roughly 100,000 clones, roughly 84% detected once. Specimen: peripheral blood, collected on day 0 of AZD1222 vaccination. These receptors were obtained from an adult in good health. Both conserved end residues are part of each CDR3. A D gene is named only where the DNA matches it firmly. Expanded clones are given a class, and other clones once, few, many or no size at all.

V gene	D gene	clone size	J gene	CDR3 DNA	CDR3 protein
TRBV28	.	few	TRBJ1-5	TGTGCCAGCAGGATCCGGGGCTTCAATCAGCCCCAGCATTTT	CASRIRGFNQPQHF
TRBV18	.	.	TRBJ1-1	TGTGCCAGCTCACCACTCGGTTCGGGGAACACTGAAGCTTTCTTT	CASSPLGSGNTEAFF
TRBV5-1	TRBD1	.	TRBJ2-5	TGCGCCAGCAGCTGGGGGACAGGGGGCTTTCAAGAGACCCAGTACTTC	CASSWGTGGFQETQYF
TRBV6-5	.	.	TRBJ2-7	TGTGCCAGCAGTTTGACGGCACAGGGCAAGGCCTACGAGCAGTACTTC	CASSLTAQGKAYEQYF
TRBV7-3	.	.	TRBJ2-7	TGTGCCAGCAGTTCGTATGCCGTGGGGTACTACGAGCAGTACTTC	CASSSYAVGYYEQYF
TRBV10-2	.	few	TRBJ2-1	TGCGCCAGCAGTGATTGGTCGGGAGCTCACAATGAGCAGTTCTTC	CASSDWSGAHNEQFF
TRBV18	TRBD1	.	TRBJ2-7	TGTGCCAGCTCACGGGACAGCTACGAGCAGTACTTC	CASSRDSYEQYF
TRBV28	.	.	TRBJ1-4	TGTGCGCCCGAAAAACTGTTTTTT	CAPEKLFF
TRBV18	.	.	TRBJ2-7	TGTGCCAGCTCAACCCAAGGGGGGCCGGAGGACGAGCAGTACTTC	CASSTQGGPEDEQYF
TRBV29-1	.	.	TRBJ2-1	TGCAGCGTTGAGTCTAGTTACAATGAGCAGTTCTTC	CSVESSYNEQFF
TRBV7-9	TRBD1	.	TRBJ1-4	TGTGCCAGCAGCTCCCCTTTACAGGGGGACCTTGAAAAACTGTTTTTT	CASSSPLQGDLEKLFF
TRBV28	.	.	TRBJ1-2	TGTGCCAGCAGTTTTGGTGGGCACATCGCGGGCTACACCTTC	CASSFGGHIAGYTF
TRBV5-1	.	.	TRBJ2-2	TGCGCCAGCAGCTTACAACCCAACACCGGGGAGCTGTTTTTT	CASSLQPNTGELFF
TRBV3-1/TRBV3-2	TRBD2	.	TRBJ2-1	TGTGCCAGCAGCCGAATGGGGACTAGTGAGCAGTTCTTC	CASSRMGTSEQFF
TRBV4-3	.	.	TRBJ1-1	TGCGCCAGCAGCCAAGATTTAGGCGATGAAGCTTTCTTT	CASSQDLGDEAFF
TRBV23-1	.	.	TRBJ1-1	TGCGCCAGCAGTCAAAGGACGAACACTGAAGCTTTCTTT	CASSQRTNTEAFF
TRBV6-5	.	.	TRBJ1-1	TGTGCCAGCAGTTACTCGGCTTATAGGGACACTGAAGCTTTCTTT	CASSYSAYRDTEAFF
TRBV19	TRBD2	medium-sized	TRBJ2-1	TGTGCCAGTAGTTCAGGACTAGCGGGAGCCCGCAATGAGCAGTTCTTC	CASSSGLAGARNEQFF
TRBV7-2	.	.	TRBJ1-1	TGTGCCAGCAGCTGGGACCGCAGGTTGAACACTGAAGCTTTCTTT	CASSWDRRLNTEAFF
TRBV7-3	.	.	TRBJ2-7	TGTGCCAGCAACGACTGGATCTTCTACGAGCAGTACTTC	CASNDWIFYEQYF
TRBV15	TRBD1	.	TRBJ1-1	TGTGCCACCAGCAGAGGTAGGTGGGGGGAGGGGGCTCCGGACACTGAAGCTTTCTTT	CATSRGRWGEGAPDTEAFF
TRBV28	TRBD1	.	TRBJ1-1	TGTGCCAGCAGTCCTGGGACAGAGATAGGGACTGAAGCTTTCTTT	CASSPGTEIGTEAFF
TRBV3-1/TRBV3-2	.	.	TRBJ2-4	TGTGCCAGCAGCCAACAACTCCCCATCTCCGGGACTGACAAAAACATTCAGTACTTC	CASSQQLPISGTDKNIQYF
TRBV7-8	.	.	TRBJ2-5	TGTGCCAGCAGCTTATTAGGTTCCCTTGCGGAGATCGGAGAGACCCAGTACTTC	CASSLLGSLAEIGETQYF
TRBV2	.	once	TRBJ1-5	TGTGCCAGCAGGGGGGGCCCCAATCAGCCCCAGCATTTT	CASRGGPNQPQHF
TRBV18	TRBD1	.	TRBJ2-7	TGTGCCAGCTCACCACCGGACAGGTCCTACGAGCAGTACTTC	CASSPPDRSYEQYF
TRBV4-3	.	once	TRBJ2-5	TGCGCCAGCAGCCAAGATTTTGACGGGGCAAGGACCCAGTACTTC	CASSQDFDGARTQYF
TRBV30	TRBD1	few	TRBJ1-2	TGTGCCTGGGGCAGGGGGCTTCGGCAGGATGGCTACACCTTC	CAWGRGLRQDGYTF
TRBV5-6	TRBD1	.	TRBJ2-7	TGTGCCAGCAGCTTGGATTACCGGAGGATAGGGGGCGCATACGAGCAGTACTTC	CASSLDYRRIGGAYEQYF
TRBV28	TRBD2	.	TRBJ2-7	TGTGCCAGCACCGAAGGACTAGCGGGAATCTACGAGCAGTACTTC	CASTEGLAGIYEQYF
TRBV3-1/TRBV3-2	TRBD1	.	TRBJ2-7	TGTGCCAGCAGCCCCGGACAGGAGACCTACGAGCAGTACTTC	CASSPGQETYEQYF
TRBV2	TRBD1	.	TRBJ2-5	TGTGCCAGCAGTCCAAGGTGGGACAGGGGAGAGACCCAGTACTTC	CASSPRWDRGETQYF
TRBV2	.	.	TRBJ2-5	TGTGCCAGCAAGGAGCGTCCGGACCTAGAGACCCAGTACTTC	CASKERPDLETQYF
TRBV28	TRBD1	.	TRBJ2-3	TGTGCCAGCGATGGACAGGGGGCTTCGCCGCGAGATACGCAGTATTTT	CASDGQGASPRDTQYF
TRBV7-3	TRBD2	.	TRBJ2-1	TGTGCCAGCAGCTGGGGACTAGCGGGAGCCCATGAGCAGTTCTTC	CASSWGLAGAHEQFF
TRBV6-5	.	.	TRBJ2-5	TGTGCCAGCAGTTACAGGGTACTCGAGACCCAGTACTTC	CASSYRVLETQYF
TRBV5-1	TRBD2	.	TRBJ2-1	TGCGCCAGCAGCCGCGGGGGGCTAGCGGGGGAAGACAATGAGCAGTTCTTC	CASSRGGLAGEDNEQFF
TRBV6-5	TRBD1	.	TRBJ2-3	TGTGCCAGCAGTTCCCACAGGGGGCGAGGCACAGATACGCAGTATTTT	CASSSHRGRGTDTQYF
TRBV2	TRBD2	.	TRBJ2-1	TGTGCCAGCAGAGAACTAGCGGGGGGGTACAATGAGCAGTTCTTC	CASRELAGGYNEQFF
TRBV28	TRBD1	.	TRBJ1-4	TGTGCCAGCAGACCCCTCAGGGGGCGAGGTAATGAAAAACTGTTTTTT	CASRPLRGRGNEKLFF
TRBV11-2	.	.	TRBJ1-5	TGTGCCAGCAAGACCCTGTCTCCAGTGACCCTAAGCAATCAGCCCCAGCATTTT	CASKTLSPVTLSNQPQHF
TRBV28	.	.	TRBJ2-5	TGTGCCAGCAGTTCGGAAGAGACCCAGTACTTC	CASSSEETQYF
TRBV7-2	TRBD1	.	TRBJ1-3	TGTGCCAGCAGCCGCCCCGACAGGGCTGGAAACACCATATATTTT	CASSRPDRAGNTIYF
TRBV5-6	TRBD2	.	TRBJ2-5	TGTGCCAGCAGCGGGGCGGGGGAGCGAGAGACCCAGTACTTC	CASSGAGERETQYF
TRBV19	.	.	TRBJ1-1	TGTGCCAGTAGTGCCCCGGGAGGGATGAACACTGAAGCTTTCTTT	CASSAPGGMNTEAFF